This TCR beta chain was captured by sequencing in a study of T-cell memory formation after mild COVID-19. Looking at the study overall: The two donors had largely donor-specific TCR clusters. Whole-study findings and limits: Some responding clones appeared in pre-infection memory, suggesting cross-reactive memory joined.

Turning to this clonotype: Antigen: not known.

Each CDR3 protein is one row after TCRdb ran MiXCR on the 5' RACE reads. The sample records 450,000 or so distinct CDR3 sequences, around a quarter being singletons. Sequencing was performed on PBMCs or a T cell subset sorted from them (not recorded which). This clonotype originated in an adult woman who had mild COVID-19 (a few samples of this study predate the infection). Cell type and time point are not known.

The CDR3 DNA reads TGCGCCAGCAGCCCGACATCAACAGGGGGCTGGGACAATGAGCAGTTCTTC. Amino acid sequence: CASSPTSTGGWDNEQFF. This chain uses TRBV5-1 with TRBJ2-1, with TRBD1 matching over 9 bases. The germline V gene has CDR1 SGHRS and CDR2 YFSETQ. J gave up 5 bases and V 4 bases, and 13 bases lay outside the gene matches. There are 17 residues in the CDR3.